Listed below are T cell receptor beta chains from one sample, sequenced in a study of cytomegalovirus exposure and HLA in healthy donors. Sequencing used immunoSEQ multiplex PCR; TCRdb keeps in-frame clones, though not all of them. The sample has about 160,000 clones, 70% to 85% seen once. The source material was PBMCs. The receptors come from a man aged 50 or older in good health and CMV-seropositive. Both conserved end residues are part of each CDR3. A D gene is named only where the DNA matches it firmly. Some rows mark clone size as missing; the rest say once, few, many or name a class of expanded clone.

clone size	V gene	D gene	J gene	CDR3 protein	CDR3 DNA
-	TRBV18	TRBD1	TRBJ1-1	CASSPDRVATEAFF	TGTGCCAGCTCACCAGACAGGGTGGCTACTGAAGCTTTCTTT
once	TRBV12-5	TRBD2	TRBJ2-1	CASGLVEASGDNEQFF	TGTGCTAGTGGTTTGGTAGAGGCTAGCGGAGACAATGAGCAGTTCTTC
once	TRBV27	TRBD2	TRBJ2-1	CASSSPASGQSNEQFF	TGTGCCAGCAGTTCCCCGGCTAGCGGGCAAAGCAATGAGCAGTTCTTC
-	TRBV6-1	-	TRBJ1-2	CASSPTGAWGYGYTF	TGTGCCAGCAGCCCGACGGGAGCCTGGGGCTATGGCTACACCTTC
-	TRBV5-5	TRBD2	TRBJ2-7	CASTLGTTSAYEQYF	TGTGCCAGCACCCTCGGGACTACCTCCGCCTACGAGCAGTACTTC
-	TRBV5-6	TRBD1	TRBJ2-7	CASSADRDYEQYF	TGTGCCAGCAGCGCCGACAGGGACTACGAGCAGTACTTC
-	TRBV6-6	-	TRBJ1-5	CASSMSGANNQPQHF	TGTGCCAGCAGTATGAGCGGGGCCAACAATCAGCCCCAGCATTTT
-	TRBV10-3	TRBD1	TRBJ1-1	CAISAQGGRTEAFF	TGTGCCATCAGCGCACAGGGGGGACGAACTGAAGCTTTCTTT
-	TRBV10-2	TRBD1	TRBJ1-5	CASRPQGAQRPQHF	TGCGCCAGCAGGCCACAGGGGGCGCAGAGGCCCCAGCATTTT
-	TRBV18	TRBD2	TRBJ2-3	CASSPMSGSGTDTQYF	TGTGCCAGCTCACCTATGAGCGGGAGTGGCACAGATACGCAGTATTTT
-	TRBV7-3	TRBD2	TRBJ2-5	CASSYRGGAGGETQYF	TGTGCCAGCAGCTACCGCGGGGGGGCGGGTGGAGAGACCCAGTACTTC
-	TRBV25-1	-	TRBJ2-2	CASSDLPTTNTGELFF	TGTGCCAGCAGTGATCTTCCCACAACGAACACCGGGGAGCTGTTTTTT
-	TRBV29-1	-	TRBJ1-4	CSVALSGGNEKLFF	TGCAGCGTTGCCCTAAGCGGGGGGAATGAAAAACTGTTTTTT
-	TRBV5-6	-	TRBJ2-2	CASSQALRGRTGELFF	TGTGCCAGCAGCCAAGCTTTAAGGGGAAGGACCGGGGAGCTGTTTTTT
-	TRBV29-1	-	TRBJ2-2	CSVARENTGELFF	TGCAGCGTTGCCAGGGAGAACACCGGGGAGCTGTTTTTT
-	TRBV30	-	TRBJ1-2	CAWRAESTYGYTF	TGTGCCTGGAGGGCGGAGTCTACCTATGGCTACACCTTC
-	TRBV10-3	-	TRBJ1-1	CAISPQGLMNTEAFF	TGTGCCATCAGTCCGCAGGGTCTCATGAACACTGAAGCTTTCTTT
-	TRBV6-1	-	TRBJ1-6	CASSEALGNSPLHF	TGTGCCAGCAGTGAAGCGCTTGGCAATTCACCCCTCCACTTT
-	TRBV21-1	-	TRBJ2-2	CARGDRADTGELFF	TGTGCCAGGGGGGACAGGGCGGACACCGGGGAGCTGTTTTTT
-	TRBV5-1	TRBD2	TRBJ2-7	CASSLVSGGAYEQYF	TGCGCCAGCAGCTTGGTATCGGGGGGAGCCTACGAGCAGTACTTC
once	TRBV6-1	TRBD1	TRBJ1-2	CASSEGAGGNYGYTF	TGTGCCAGCAGTGAAGGGGCAGGGGGTAACTATGGCTACACCTTC
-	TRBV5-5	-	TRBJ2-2	CASSLSVLLGGNTGELFF	TGTGCCAGCAGCTTGTCCGTCCTACTAGGGGGGAACACCGGGGAGCTGTTTTTT
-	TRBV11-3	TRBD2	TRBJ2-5	CASSPRENRETQYF	TGTGCCAGCAGCCCGCGGGAGAATAGGGAGACCCAGTACTTC
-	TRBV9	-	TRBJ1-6	CASTPSGGVSPLHF	TGTGCCAGCACCCCCTCAGGAGGGGTCTCACCCCTCCACTTT
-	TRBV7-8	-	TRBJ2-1	CASSPARGGEQFF	TGTGCCAGCAGCCCCGCCCGGGGTGGTGAGCAGTTCTTC
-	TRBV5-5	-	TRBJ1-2	CASSPQVGNWGYTF	TGTGCCAGCAGCCCCCAGGTTGGCAACTGGGGCTACACCTTC
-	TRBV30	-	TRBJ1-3	CAWSTGSGNTIYF	TGTGCCTGGAGTACAGGCTCTGGAAACACCATATATTTT
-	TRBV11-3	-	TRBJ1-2	CASSSGLAYGYTF	TGTGCCAGCAGCTCCGGACTGGCCTATGGCTACACCTTC
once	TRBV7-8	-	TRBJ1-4	CASSPADRRSNEKLFF	TGTGCCAGCAGCCCGGCCGACAGGCGCTCTAATGAAAAACTGTTTTTT
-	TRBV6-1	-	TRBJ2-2	CASSVAGKITGELFF	TGTGCCAGCAGTGTAGCCGGGAAGATCACCGGGGAGCTGTTTTTT
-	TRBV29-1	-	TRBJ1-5	CSVATGSAQPQHF	TGCAGCGTTGCTACAGGGTCGGCTCAGCCCCAGCATTTT
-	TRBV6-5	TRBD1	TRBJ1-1	CASSYGTGGRAEAFF	TGTGCCAGCAGTTACGGGACAGGGGGCCGAGCCGAAGCTTTCTTT
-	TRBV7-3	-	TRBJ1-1	CASSLGGVGTEAFF	TGTGCCAGCAGCCTAGGGGGGGTCGGCACTGAAGCTTTCTTT
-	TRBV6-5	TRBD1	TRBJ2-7	CASSQGGTGSYEQYF	TGTGCCAGCAGCCAAGGCGGGACAGGGAGCTACGAGCAGTACTTC
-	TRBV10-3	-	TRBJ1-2	CAISLQDNYGYTF	TGTGCCATCAGTCTACAGGATAACTATGGCTACACCTTC